Below, 24 T cell receptor beta chains from the same sample are listed, as sequenced in a study of CD8 T cells in Susac syndrome. Random hexamers primed reverse transcription of about 0.5 to 1 ug RNA. MiXCR, applied by TCRdb to the immunoSEQ multiplex PCR reads, yields one record per CDR3 protein. Altogether around 130,000 distinct CDR3 sequences are present, roughly 89% being singletons, with the ten largest covering around 0.22%. The sample consisted of CD8+ T cells from PBMCs. The receptors were gathered from a human donor with multiple sclerosis.

V gene TRBV19 combines with J gene TRBJ1-2, with D possibly being TRBD1 (5 bases). Trimming stripped 5 bases from V and 0 bases from J, with 19 bases between. CDR3 size: 17 residues. Per germline, CDR1 LNHDA and CDR2 SQIVND (reference sequence). The CDR3 coding sequence is TGTGCCAGTAGTTCAAAAGTGCCCGGGGCCTCTAACTATGGCTACACCTTC. Translation: CASSSKVPGASNYGYTF. Supplemented by reference TRBV19 and TRBJ1-2, the full variable domain reads DGGITQSPKYLFRKEGQNVTLSCEQNLNHDAMYWYRQDPGQGLRLIYYSQIVNDFQKGDIAEGYSVSREKKESFPLTVTSAQKNPTAFYLCASSSKVPGASNYGYTFGSGTRLTVV.

This chain links TRBV30 with TRBJ1-2, with 9 nucleotides matching TRBD1. The V and J ends lost 0 bases and 6 bases, in that order; junction bases with no gene match: 5. The CDR3 covers 14 residues. In germline, CDR1 is GTSNPN, CDR2 SVGIG (reference sequence). The CDR3 DNA reads TGTGCCTGGAGTGTAATCGGGGACAGGGATGGCTACACCTTC. This encodes CAWSVIGDRDGYTF.

In this sample, this clonotype turned up once. The chain joins TRBV12-5 to TRBJ2-1; possible D gene TRBD2, 6 bases. CDR3 length: 14 residues. Per the germline V gene, CDR1 is LGHNT and CDR2 is FRNRAP. Trimming took 1 base from V and 7 from J, leaving 11 bases between them. The chain's CDR3 is CASGLAEGRNEQFF. The CDR3 coding sequence is TGTGCTAGTGGTTTGGCGGAGGGCAGGAATGAGCAGTTCTTC.

V gene TRBV7-9 combines with J gene TRBJ2-3; 10 bases fit TRBD2. The V gene's germline CDR1 is SEHNR and CDR2 FQNEAQ (reference sequence). V was pared by 0 bases and J by 1 base, with 1 base of the junction left unmatched. The CDR3 length is 16 residues. The DNA for the CDR3 is TGTGCCAGCAGCTTAGCGCTAGCGGGAGGCACAGATACGCAGTATTTT. This codes for CASSLALAGGTDTQYF.

The V gene is TRBV5-1, the J gene TRBJ2-1; D not certain. The V end lost 5 bases, the J end lost 2 bases, and 8 bases lay between the germline ends. Germline lookup yields CDR1 SGHRS and CDR2 YFSETQ. The CDR3 is 13 residues long. CDR3 bases: TGCGCCAGCAGGGGAACTACCTACAATGAGCAGTTCTTC. As protein: CASRGTTYNEQFF. Filled out from reference TRBV5-1 and TRBJ2-1, the complete variable domain reads KAGVTQTPRYLIKTRGQQVTLSCSPISGHRSVSWYQQTPGQGLQFLFEYFSETQRNKGNFPGRFSGRQFSNSRSEMNVSTLELGDSALYLCASRGTTYNEQFFGPGTRLTVL.

The rearrangement joins TRBV29-1 to TRBJ2-7, with 10 bases that match TRBD2. V trimming: 4 bases; J trimming: 3 bases; junction bases outside the gene matches: 3. This CDR3 is 13 amino acids long. From germline, CDR1 is SQVTM and CDR2 ANQGSEA. The CDR3 DNA reads as TGCAGCGTTGCACCTAGCGGGAGCTACGAGCAGTACTTC. Encoded protein: CSVAPSGSYEQYF.

The chain recombines TRBV27 with TRBJ1-1, with D unresolved. Trimming removed 10 bases from V and 3 bases from J, with 12 bases in between. CDR3 length equals 12 residues. CDR1 and CDR2 (germline): MNHEY, SMNVEV (reference sequence). DNA for the CDR3: TGTGCCACCAGACGAGTAGACACTGAAGCTTTCTTT. Protein sequence: CATRRVDTEAFF.

This chain joins TRBV30 and TRBJ1-2; D uncertain. The CDR3 length is 13 residues. CDR1 and CDR2 from the germline V gene are GTSNPN and SVGIG (reference sequence). The V end lost 0 bases, the J end lost 10 bases, and 15 bases lay between the germline ends. This CDR3 reads CAWSVTGSDHYTF. In DNA, the CDR3 is TGTGCCTGGAGTGTAACGGGATCGGACCACTACACCTTC.

The V and J genes are TRBV7-9 and TRBJ2-3; tentatively, D is TRBD2 (6 bases). There are 14 residues in the CDR3. From germline, CDR1 is SEHNR and CDR2 FQNEAQ (reference sequence). V lost 4 bases to trimming and J lost 3 bases, with 11 bases between them. CDR3 amino acids: CASSYLASTDTQYF. The CDR3 nucleotides read TGTGCCAGCAGCTATCTAGCGTCGACAGATACGCAGTATTTT.

The chain uses TRBV14 and TRBJ2-5, with TRBD1 matching 8 bases. V lost 1 base and J lost 4; bases outside the gene matches: 5. Germline V gene lookup returns CDR1 SGHDN and CDR2 FVKESK. The CDR3 is made up of 15 amino acids. CDR3 sequence (DNA): TGTGCCAGCAGCCAAGGCGCGACAGGGGCAGAGACCCAGTACTTC. Translating gives CASSQGATGAETQYF.

This chain uses TRBV6-6 with TRBJ1-2, with D possibly being TRBD1 (5 bases). This CDR3 is built from 13 residues. From germline, CDR1 is MNHNY and CDR2 SVGAGI (reference sequence). The ends were cut back, 0 bases at V and 8 bases at J, with 10 bases in the middle. The DNA for the CDR3 is TGTGCCAGCAGTTACTCATCCGGGACCGGCTACACCTTC. Protein product: CASSYSSGTGYTF.

The CDR3 nucleotides are TGTGCCAGCGGAGTCGTCTACGAGCAGTACTTC. It translates to CASGVVYEQYF. The chain joins TRBV25-1 to TRBJ2-7; no clear D. Trimming left V 8 bases short and J 3 bases short, with 8 bases between. The CDR3 has 11 residues. Germline assignment: CDR1 MGHDK and CDR2 SYGVNS.

This clonotype appeared a few times. The V gene is TRBV7-8, the J gene TRBJ2-1, with TRBD2 matching 9 bases. This CDR3 comprises 17 residues. Trimming at V came to 5 bases and at J to 10 bases, leaving 18 bases not matched to a gene. From germline, CDR1 is SGHVS and CDR2 FQNEAQ. The CDR3 nucleotides read TGTGCCAGCAGCCCGGGGGCGGGCGGGAGGGCCTCATGGGAGCAGTTCTTC. It translates to CASSPGAGGRASWEQFF.

V and J are TRBV30 and TRBJ2-7, with 10 bases matching TRBD1. This CDR3 spans 12 amino acids. From germline, CDR1 is GTSNPN and CDR2 SVGIG (reference sequence). Trimming took 3 bases from V and 5 from J; bases not matched to a gene: 1. In nucleotides, the CDR3 is TGTGCCTGGAGCGGACAGGGGGACGAGCAGTACTTC. Translated: CAWSGQGDEQYF.

The chain couples TRBV30 to TRBJ2-1; TRBD1 is a possible D gene (6 bases). The V end lost 5 bases, the J end lost 0 bases, and 14 bases lay between the germline ends. Germline CDR1 GTSNPN, CDR2 SVGIG (reference sequence). The CDR3 length is 15 residues. Here the CDR3 DNA reads TGTGCCTGGGCGCTGGACAGTCTCTCCTACAATGAGCAGTTCTTC. Its protein product is CAWALDSLSYNEQFF.

This clonotype came up a few times. The chain recombines TRBV7-2 with TRBJ2-4, with 7 bases that match TRBD1. J was trimmed by 0 bases and V by 4 bases; bases with no gene match: 6. The CDR3 runs 16 residues. Germline V gives CDR1 SGHTA, CDR2 FQGNSA. The CDR3 nucleotides read TGTGCCAGCAGCTCTACAGGGGCTCTAGCCAAAAACATTCAGTACTTC. Translated, it gives CASSSTGALAKNIQYF. Based on the CDR3 plus reference TRBV7-2 and TRBJ2-4, the full variable domain is GAGVSQSPSNKVTEKGKDVELRCDPISGHTALYWYRQSLGQGLEFLIYFQGNSAPDKSGLPSDRFSAERTGGSVSTLTIQRTQQEDSAVYLCASSSTGALAKNIQYFGAGTRLSVL.

This chain joins TRBV29-1 and TRBJ1-1; D call uncertain. The CDR3 length is 13 residues. V was pared by 7 bases and J by 1 base, with 13 bases between. Germline V CDR1 and CDR2: SQVTM, ANQGSEA. CDR3 loop: CSGRGFANTEAFF. In nucleotides, the CDR3 is TGCAGCGGAAGAGGGTTTGCGAACACTGAAGCTTTCTTT.

The CDR3 is CASSQDRQGATEAFF. The CDR3 DNA reads TGCGCCAGCAGCCAAGACCGACAGGGGGCCACTGAAGCTTTCTTT. The V call is TRBV4-3, the J call TRBJ1-1; 10 nucleotides line up with TRBD1. J lost 4 bases, V lost 0 bases, and 2 bases had no gene match. This CDR3 comprises 15 residues. Germline-derived CDR1 and CDR2 are LGHNA and YSLEER.

V usage is TRBV27 and J usage is TRBJ2-7; D is unclear. The germline V and J ends were trimmed by 5 bases and 0 bases, with 8 bases remaining between them. CDR3 size: 13 residues. The germline V gene encodes CDR1 MNHEY and CDR2 SMNVEV (reference sequence). This chain's CDR3 is CASSTLGSYEQYF. CDR3 DNA: TGTGCCAGCAGTACCCTTGGCTCCTACGAGCAGTACTTC.

The genes are TRBV7-9 and TRBJ2-1; 9 nucleotides align to TRBD1. Per germline, CDR1 SEHNR and CDR2 FQNEAQ (reference sequence). Germline trimming cut 5 bases from V and 0 bases from J; bases unmatched to any gene: 11. The CDR3 loop spans 18 amino acids. CDR3 in amino acids: CASSLSGQGFFSYNEQFF. In DNA form, the CDR3 reads TGTGCCAGCAGCCTCTCGGGACAGGGTTTTTTCTCCTACAATGAGCAGTTCTTC.

The CDR3 loop is CASSSPPDLGANVLTF. DNA of the CDR3: TGTGCCAGCAGCTCCCCCCCGGACCTGGGGGCCAACGTCCTGACTTTC. The chain couples TRBV7-6 to TRBJ2-6; D gene uncertain. The CDR3 has 16 residues. V was pared by 4 bases and J by 4 bases, with 14 bases between. CDR1 and CDR2 (germline): SGHVS, FNYEAQ.

The rearrangement links TRBV6-5 to TRBJ1-1; no clear D gene. The CDR3 is made up of 13 amino acids. Trimming shortened V by 0 bases and J by 2 bases, and 4 bases separated the two germline ends. The germline V gene has CDR1 MNHEY and CDR2 SVGAGI. CDR3 loop: CASSYSKNTEAFF. In DNA form, the CDR3 reads TGTGCCAGCAGTTACTCGAAAAACACTGAAGCTTTCTTT.

The chain carries TRBV19 and TRBJ1-5, with a weak D call TRBD1 (5 bases). This CDR3 is built from 14 residues. V was pared by 7 bases and J by 3 bases, with 13 bases between. Germline CDR1 reads LNHDA; CDR2 reads SQIVND (reference sequence). This CDR3 is CASIETDTNQPQHF. The CDR3 coding sequence is TGTGCCAGTATTGAGACAGATACCAATCAGCCCCAGCATTTT.

This clonotype appeared once. The chain couples TRBV11-2 to TRBJ2-7; D gene ambiguous. This CDR3 has 15 residues. The V end lost 0 bases, the J end lost 1 base, and 10 bases lay between the germline ends. Germline values: CDR1 SGHAT, CDR2 FQNNGV. For the CDR3, the DNA is TGTGCCAGCAGCTTAGACGATGGAGAATCCTACGAGCAGTACTTC. Translating gives CASSLDDGESYEQYF.